This T cell receptor (beta chain) stems from a study of Ad26.COV2.S vaccination and SARS-CoV-2 variants. Whole-study context: Enrollment placed the donor in the COV1001 Ad26.COV2.S trial arm. The authors gave Ad26.COV2.S intramuscularly, either once or twice 56 days apart. Findings and caveats of the study: Vaccine recipients posted higher spike-specific TCR breadth than their placebo counterparts.

This clone has just one count. Its cognate antigen is unknown. As for treatment: around 19 received Ad26.COV2.S at low or high dose, single or two shots; about five received placebo; per-sample allocation not given. Day 63 following the first vaccine or placebo injection was when the samples were taken. Vaccination employed an Ad26 vector expressing the Wuhan-strain SARS-CoV-2 spike. Germline CDR1 reads DFQATT; CDR2 reads SNEGSKA (reference sequence). This CDR3 is 11 amino acids long. The protocol was immunoSEQ multiplex PCR, while the TCRdb copy is restricted to in-frame clones and leaves out a portion. Of hundreds of thousands of clones listed, more than 70% are singletons.

The clonotype was recovered from a person between 18 and 65 years old who received the Ad26.COV2.S COVID-19 vaccine or a placebo. The chain links TRBV20-1 to TRBJ2-5; D possibly uses TRBD1 or TRBD2 (5 bases each). Sequences were derived from peripheral blood, sampled in a trial of Ad26.COV2.S vaccine versus placebo. CDR3 nucleotides: TGCAGCAGTGGGGGTCAAGAGACCCAGTACTTC. Encoded protein: CSSGGQETQYF.